This T cell receptor beta chain was found in a study of T cell responses to AZD1222 COVID-19 vaccine. Whole-study results and caveats: Spike was spanned by vaccine-associated CD4 TCRs, which were dominant at 160-218 and 743-854. Baseline antibody screening turned up just a handful of seropositive AZD1222 recipients. White British ancestry dominated among donors, who included more females, and clonal diversity was possibly underestimated.

The CDR3 spans 15 residues. Trimming shortened V by 1 base and J by 4 bases, and 9 bases separated the two germline ends. Germline-derived CDR1 and CDR2 are SGHRS and YFSETQ. Using immunoSEQ multiplex PCR, the repertoire was profiled, and TCRdb retains in-frame clones only, with some absent. In the table there are about 73,000 clones, 85% to 90% of which are singletons. Concerning this clone itself: Its matching antigen is unknown.

The sequences come from peripheral blood, collected 28 days after the second AZD1222 dose. The V call is TRBV5-1, the J call TRBJ2-6; D ambiguous. This receptor was obtained from an adult who received the AZD1222 COVID-19 vaccine. CDR3 amino acids: CASSLPGRGANVLTF. The CDR3 DNA follows: TGCGCCAGCAGCTTGCCTGGTAGGGGGGCCAACGTCCTGACTTTC.